These 30 T cell receptor beta chains were all obtained from the same sample, sequenced in a study of blood T cell repertoires in COVID-19. The table came from immunoSEQ multiplex PCR; TCRdb's copy has only in-frame clones and leaves some out. Here the sample spans fewer than 85,000 clones, less than 75% being singletons. Sequencing input: peripheral blood. These TCRs come from a man aged 60 to 69 with acute or convalescent COVID-19.

The sample holds many counts of this clone. For the CDR3, the DNA is TGTGCCAGCAGTTATATGGCGGGGGGGACCCAGTACTTC. Amino acids: CASSYMAGGTQYF. This sequence joins TRBV6-2 or TRBV6-3 and TRBJ2-5; TRBD2 agrees at 8 bases. The CDR3 extends over 13 amino acids. Germline V gene sequence: CDR1 MNHEY, CDR2 SVGEGT. Unmatched junction bases numbered 4, after V lost 3 bases and J lost 7 bases.

The chain couples TRBV24-1 to TRBJ2-5; D remains unclear. With 12 bases removed from V and 3 bases from J, the gap between germline ends came to 19 bases. Germline V gives CDR1 KGHDR, CDR2 SFDVKD. The length of the CDR3 is 14 residues. For the CDR3, the DNA is TGTGCCGCCTCCTCCTCATCCTACGAAGAGACCCAGTACTTC. Protein product: CAASSSSYEETQYF.

The V and J genes are TRBV30 and TRBJ2-2; 8 bases align to TRBD1. CDR1 and CDR2 (germline): GTSNPN, SVGIG (reference sequence). J was trimmed by 5 bases and V by 3 bases; bases with no gene match: 11. The CDR3 spans 16 residues. The CDR3 nucleotides are TGTGCCTGGAGAACCCGCAGGGGGCGCTGGACCGGGGAGCTGTTTTTT. This translates into CAWRTRRGRWTGELFF.

The chain recombines TRBV28 with TRBJ1-1, with 7 bases matching TRBD1. There are 13 residues in the CDR3. The V gene end was trimmed by 5 bases and the J gene end by 5 bases; junction bases not matched to a gene: 5. Germline CDR1 reads MDHEN; CDR2 reads SYDVKM. The CDR3 DNA is TGTGCCAGCAGTAAAACAGGGGATACTGAAGCTTTCTTT. Protein product: CASSKTGDTEAFF.

This clone was seen just once. The V call is TRBV7-2, the J call TRBJ2-5, with TRBD1 as a possible D gene (6 bases). The V and J ends lost 5 bases and 3 bases respectively, with 10 bases between them. Germline CDR1 and CDR2: SGHTA and FQGNSA. This CDR3 is 13 amino acids long. CDR3: CASSLHREETQYF. The CDR3, as DNA: TGTGCCAGCAGCCTTCACAGGGAAGAGACCCAGTACTTC.

The chain combines TRBV19 with TRBJ1-1; no firm D call. The germline gives CDR1 LNHDA, CDR2 SQIVND (reference sequence). The CDR3 totals 12 residues. V lost 10 bases and J lost 1, with 10 bases in between. In nucleotides, the CDR3 is TGTGCCACGAGACGGGGGAACACTGAAGCTTTCTTT. It specifies CATRRGNTEAFF.

V usage is TRBV4-2 and J usage is TRBJ2-6; no clear D gene. Germline V gene data show CDR1 as LGHNA and CDR2 as YNFKEQ. The ends were cut back, 5 bases at V and 4 bases at J, with 9 bases in the middle. The CDR3 spans 14 residues. This CDR3 is CASSYQSGANVLTF. The CDR3 DNA is TGTGCCAGCAGCTACCAGTCGGGGGCCAACGTCCTGACTTTC.

The chain is built from TRBV10-3 and TRBJ2-2, with 8 bases lining up with TRBD1. Germline V gene sequence: CDR1 ENHRY, CDR2 SYGVKD. With 11 bases clipped from V and 7 bases from J, the junction kept 9 bases outside the gene matches. The CDR3 totals 13 residues. CDR3 DNA sequence: TGTGCCGCCACCCCAGGGGGCCTCGGGGAGCTGTTTTTT. It translates to CAATPGGLGELFF.

This clone is a singleton in its sample. J is TRBJ2-1 and V is TRBV10-3; 11 nucleotides match TRBD1. J was trimmed by 4 bases and V by 7 bases; bases with no gene match: 3. The CDR3 length is 14 residues. Germline-derived CDR1 and CDR2 are ENHRY and SYGVKD. CDR3 in amino acids: CAITRDRGYNEQFF. DNA of the CDR3: TGTGCCATCACCCGGGACAGGGGGTACAATGAGCAGTTCTTC.

A few counts support this clone. CDR3 DNA: TGCGCCAGCAGCTTAAGCGTAATGAACACTGAAGCTTTCTTT. It yields the protein CASSLSVMNTEAFF. V usage is TRBV5-1 and J usage is TRBJ1-1; D is undetermined. The CDR3 is made up of 14 amino acids. Trimming left V 2 bases short and J 0 bases short, with 8 bases between. Germline CDR1 is SGHRS and CDR2 is YFSETQ.

This clone was counted between two and nine times. V usage is TRBV5-1 and J usage is TRBJ2-3; D is perhaps TRBD2 (6 bases). Germline V lookup: CDR1 SGHRS, CDR2 YFSETQ. This CDR3 is built from 16 residues. The V and J ends lost 5 bases and 2 bases respectively, with 18 bases between them. The CDR3 region is CASRDSVGGSTDTQYF. Written as DNA, the CDR3 is TGCGCCAGCAGGGACTCGGTGGGGGGATCCACAGATACGCAGTATTTT.

This sequence joins TRBV6-5 and TRBJ1-2, with TRBD1 as a possible D gene (5 bases). V was shortened by 8 bases and J by 3 bases, with 13 bases between the two germline ends. The CDR3 spans 13 residues. Germline V gene lookup returns CDR1 MNHEY and CDR2 SVGAGI. The chain's CDR3 is CASELTVHYGYTF. CDR3 nucleotides: TGTGCCAGCGAGTTGACAGTGCACTATGGCTACACCTTC.

This clone is a singleton in its sample. The V gene is TRBV6-4, the J gene TRBJ1-2; D uncertain. This CDR3 is 13 amino acids long. The germline V and J ends were trimmed by 11 bases and 3 bases, with 16 bases remaining between them. CDR1 and CDR2 (germline): MRHNA, SNTAGT. CDR3 sequence (DNA): TGTGCCTCCTCCCCGGGTCCCCACTATGGCTACACCTTC. Encoded protein: CASSPGPHYGYTF.

The rearrangement joins TRBV6-1 to TRBJ2-3; 8 bases align to TRBD2. The CDR3 is 16 residues long. Looked up from germline, CDR1 is MNHNS and CDR2 is SASEGT. J gave up 6 bases and V 2 bases, and 10 bases lay outside the gene matches. The CDR3 region is CASSEPMDSGADTQYF. The CDR3 coding sequence is TGTGCCAGCAGTGAACCCATGGATAGCGGGGCGGATACGCAGTATTTT.

The J gene is TRBJ2-5, the V gene TRBV6-5; TRBD1 agrees at 11 bases. This CDR3 spans 14 amino acids. The J segment lost 3 bases and the V segment lost 7 bases, leaving 4 bases of the junction unmatched. Germline CDR1 and CDR2: MNHEY and SVGAGI. CDR3 loop: CASIPGQGEETQYF. The CDR3 DNA reads as TGTGCCAGCATCCCGGGACAGGGGGAAGAGACCCAGTACTTC.

The J gene is TRBJ1-1, the V gene TRBV7-9; 9 bases are shared with TRBD1. Looked up from germline, CDR1 is SEHNR and CDR2 is FQNEAQ (reference sequence). The trim removed 5 bases at V and 5 bases at J, leaving 9 bases unmatched. The CDR3 length is 15 residues. CDR3 nucleotides: TGTGCCAGCAGCACAGACAGGGGGGAATATACTGAAGCTTTCTTT. Translated, it gives CASSTDRGEYTEAFF.

The chain employs TRBV6-1 and TRBJ1-6; D gene uncertain. The CDR3 has 13 residues. V gave up 2 bases and J gave up 4 bases, with 3 bases separating them. CDR1 is MNHNS, CDR2 SASEGT, per germline. The DNA of the CDR3 is TGTGCCAGCAGTGAACAATATAATTCACCCCTCCACTTT. Its protein product is CASSEQYNSPLHF.

The V call is TRBV5-1, the J call TRBJ2-3; D uncertain. This CDR3 contains 14 residues. The ends were cut back, 0 bases at V and 3 bases at J, with 8 bases in the middle. Germline V gene lookup returns CDR1 SGHRS and CDR2 YFSETQ. CDR3 DNA sequence: TGCGCCAGCAGCTTGGTGGAGTCTACAGATACGCAGTATTTT. Protein: CASSLVESTDTQYF.

The chain joins TRBV29-1 to TRBJ2-3; 7 positions match TRBD1. This CDR3 is 14 amino acids long. Germline CDR1 reads SQVTM; CDR2 reads ANQGSEA. The trim removed 4 bases at V and 2 bases at J, leaving 6 bases unmatched. CDR3: CSVAQGTITDTQYF. The CDR3, as DNA: TGCAGCGTTGCACAGGGGACAATCACAGATACGCAGTATTTT.

About this clone: The same CDR3 is also encoded by other DNA sequences in this sample. The chain combines TRBV11-2 with TRBJ2-1; 11 bases are shared with TRBD1. CDR1 is SGHAT and CDR2 is FQNNGV in the germline V gene. J gave up 6 bases and V 4 bases, and 5 bases lay outside the gene matches. The length of the CDR3 is 15 residues. The CDR3 bases are TGTGCCAGCAGCTCCGGGACAGGGGGATTCAATGAGCAGTTCTTC. Amino acids: CASSSGTGGFNEQFF.

This clone was observed once. The chain carries TRBV5-1 and TRBJ2-3, with 8 bases aligning to TRBD2. CDR3 size: 17 residues. CDR1 is SGHRS and CDR2 is YFSETQ in the germline V gene. J gave up 2 bases and V 5 bases, and 13 bases lay outside the gene matches. The DNA of the CDR3 is TGCGCCAGCAGAACGAAATGGAGCGGGAGAGACACAGATACGCAGTATTTT. As protein: CASRTKWSGRDTDTQYF.

The genes are TRBV5-1 and TRBJ1-6; 7 bases align to TRBD1. There are 14 residues in the CDR3. The trim removed 1 base at V and 6 bases at J, leaving 1 base unmatched. Germline V gene sequence: CDR1 SGHRS, CDR2 YFSETQ. The chain's CDR3 is CASSLNRGNSPLHF. For the CDR3, the DNA is TGCGCCAGCAGCTTGAACAGGGGTAATTCACCCCTCCACTTT.

J is TRBJ2-5 and V is TRBV4-1; 9 nucleotides agree with TRBD2. This CDR3 is 16 amino acids long. Germline V gene data show CDR1 as MGHRA and CDR2 as YSYEKL. V trimming: 1 base; J trimming: 1 base; junction bases outside the gene matches: 4. The CDR3 sequence: CASSQGGGVPQETQYF. In DNA form, the CDR3 reads TGCGCCAGCAGCCAAGGCGGGGGGGTTCCCCAAGAGACCCAGTACTTC.

The rearrangement links TRBV14 to TRBJ1-1, with D perhaps matching TRBD1 (6 bases). The germline gives CDR1 SGHDN, CDR2 FVKESK. CDR3 size: 15 residues. The ends were cut back, 1 base at V and 5 bases at J, with 14 bases in the middle. As DNA, the CDR3 is TGTGCCAGCAGCCAAGTCAGGGGCGCCGGAACTGAAGCTTTCTTT. This sequence encodes CASSQVRGAGTEAFF.

This chain joins TRBV5-1 and TRBJ2-5; D is perhaps TRBD2 (6 bases). V dropped 4 bases and J dropped 2 bases, with 12 bases sitting between them. This CDR3 has 14 amino acids. CDR1 is SGHRS and CDR2 is YFSETQ in the germline V gene. The CDR3 DNA sequence: TGCGCCAGCAGCGTACCGGGACTGCAAGAGACCCAGTACTTC. Its protein is CASSVPGLQETQYF.

The chain uses TRBV11-1 and TRBJ2-5, with 8 bases matching TRBD1. The CDR3 has 15 residues. With 7 bases clipped from V and 3 bases from J, the junction kept 10 bases outside the gene matches. The germline V gene encodes CDR1 SGHAT and CDR2 FQDESV (reference sequence). As DNA, the CDR3 is TGTGCCAGCACATCAGGGGGCTATTTTGAAGAGACCCAGTACTTC. Its translation: CASTSGGYFEETQYF. Using reference TRBV11-1 and TRBJ2-5 for the parts outside the CDR3, the full variable domain is EAEVAQSPRYKITEKSQAVAFWCDPISGHATLYWYRQILGQGPELLVQFQDESVVDDSQLPKDRFSAERLKGVDSTLKIQPAELGDSAMYLCASTSGGYFEETQYFGPGTRLLVL.

In this sample, this clone turned up a few times. The chain recombines TRBV29-1 with TRBJ2-3, with 9 bases lining up with TRBD1. The CDR3 runs to 15 residues. Germline V gives CDR1 SQVTM, CDR2 ANQGSEA. The ends lost 6 bases at V and 2 bases at J; junction bases unmatched: 9. The chain's CDR3 is CSVGTGRGHTDTQYF. CDR3 bases: TGCAGCGTCGGGACAGGGAGAGGGCACACAGATACGCAGTATTTT.

This chain connects TRBV20-1 to TRBJ1-1; the D gene is possibly TRBD1 (5 bases). Germline-derived CDR1 and CDR2 are DFQATT and SNEGSKA (reference sequence). The CDR3 has 14 residues. V shed 3 bases and J shed 5 bases, with 16 bases lying between them. The CDR3 sequence is CSASMPRQGTEAFF. The CDR3 nucleotides are TGCAGTGCTAGTATGCCACGGCAGGGAACTGAAGCTTTCTTT.

The chain is built from TRBV7-2 and TRBJ2-5; the match to TRBD2 covers 7 bases. The CDR3 is 15 residues long. Trimming at V came to 1 base and at J to 5 bases, leaving 7 bases not matched to a gene. Per germline, CDR1 SGHTA and CDR2 FQGNSA. The CDR3 DNA follows: TGTGCCAGCAGCTTAGAGGCGGGAGTCGGGGAGACCCAGTACTTC. Its translation: CASSLEAGVGETQYF.

The V gene is TRBV11-2, the J gene TRBJ2-7; 8 nucleotides align to TRBD2. The trim removed 1 base at V and 4 bases at J, leaving 6 bases unmatched. The germline gives CDR1 SGHAT, CDR2 FQNNGV. The CDR3 spans 15 residues. Here the CDR3 reads CASSLAGGLSYEQYF. CDR3 nucleotides: TGTGCCAGCAGCTTAGCGGGAGGGCTAAGTTACGAGCAGTACTTC.